This T cell receptor beta chain was sequenced during a study of identifying expanded T cells in peripheral blood (dated by TCRdb to about 2019). In terms of the full investigation: Four technical replicates, made by sequencing separate aliquots from the same pool of genomic DNA, were compared pairwise. Study-wide conclusions, independent of this receptor: In all healthy donors, the variance in clone template counts between samples taken two to three weeks apart rose significantly as total template count increased. Across all healthy-donor time intervals, the beta-binomial model significantly cut both the number of clones called differentially abundant and the false-positive rate. The binomial model flagged 0.9 to 1.5 differentially abundant clones between technical replicates, compared with about 16.4 over about two weeks and 18 to 20 over about 4 weeks. The authors expected that biological variance in healthy repertoires might rise further over much longer intervals, such as months to years.

In regard to this clone: The antigen it recognizes is unknown. Base qualities were left out, and no much larger clone turns up one base away.

During the collection period, no infections or other immune events were recorded for the healthy donors. Time-dependent variance in a beta-binomial model of T-cell clone differential abundance was calibrated using healthy-donor blood repertoires as a training cohort. The training cohort included approximately 10 healthy donors, of whom 3 were female and 7 were male. On average the donors were around 44 years old, and their ages spanned roughly 25 to 70 years. Whole blood from each healthy donor was obtained from a commercial supplier and was collected at three time points approximately 15 days apart. Genomic DNA was extracted from unsorted whole blood for immunosequencing. TCRbeta CDR3 regions were profiled by bias-controlled multiplex PCR amplification of genomic DNA with the immunoSEQ Assay. The source study handled its data this way. To quantify the absolute abundance of each unique TCRbeta CDR3 region, the sequences were collapsed and filtered. Differential abundance was tested with two models: a binomial (Fisher-equivalent) model and a beta-binomial model that adds time-dependent variance fitted from healthy donors. Any clone with fewer than 5 combined templates was excluded, and a clone was called differentially abundant if its Benjamini-Hochberg FDR was below 0.01. In the beta-binomial model, variance was expressed as a function of the total template count across the two samples, in the form v = (b*log(k)+a)^2. The immuneACCESS repertoire file appears here via TCRdb, limited to in-frame rearrangements. These files lack a portion of the clones; in checked studies, under half of the deficit traces to unresolved V genes, and the cause of the others is not known. V, J and clone size derive from that table, while D and trimming were established from the DNA sequence. This sample is represented by approximately 110,000 clones; around 88% of them were singletons. The leading ten clones occupy less than 20% of the sample.

The clonotype comes from a person aged 18 to 69 in good health. Material: blood.

Here is the DNA: TGCGCCACTTCGGCGGGGCTCACAGATACGCAGTATTTT. Its coded protein is CATSAGLTDTQYF. The chain uses TRBV10-2 and TRBJ2-3; the best D guess is TRBD2, with 6 bases matching. The germline V gene sets CDR1 to WSHSY and CDR2 to SAAADI. The cysteine opens and the phenylalanine closes a CDR3 of 13 amino acids. The CDR3 DNA has 39 bases and is translated from base 1. V sheds 10 bases and J sheds 2 bases, leaving 13 bases between their ends.